These T cell receptor beta chains were read from a single sample in a study of PD-L1 blockade in urothelial cancer. Produced via immunoSEQ multiplex PCR; TCRdb's table is partial and in-frame only. This table has more than 90,000 clones, roughly 84% appearing once. Material: PBMCs, obtained around atezolizumab (anti-PD-L1) treatment. The receptor source for this set is a man in his fifties or sixties with urothelial cancer. CDR3s include the opening cysteine and the closing phenylalanine or tryptophan. Each record gives: D gene, clone size, J gene, V gene, CDR3 protein. D genes are given only for firm matches. Some rows mark clone size as missing; the rest say once, few, many or name a class of expanded clone.

D: NA
size: once
J: TRBJ2-2
V: TRBV7-2
CDR3: CASSFQGGGNTGELFF

D: TRBD1
size: NA
J: TRBJ2-1
V: TRBV7-2
CDR3: CASSLDGTGLYNEQFF

D: TRBD1
size: NA
J: TRBJ1-2
V: TRBV11-3
CDR3: CASSSGTGSLRHYGYTF

D: TRBD2
size: NA
J: TRBJ2-1
V: TRBV19
CDR3: CASSIVGTTVYNEQFF

D: NA
size: NA
J: TRBJ2-1
V: TRBV11-3
CDR3: CASTRQGGVNEQFF

D: NA
size: NA
J: TRBJ1-2
V: TRBV6-1
CDR3: CASSDQVGGLYGYTF

D: NA
size: NA
J: TRBJ1-6
V: TRBV9
CDR3: CASSVAINSPLHF

D: NA
size: NA
J: TRBJ1-3
V: TRBV9
CDR3: CASNQGGVGDSGNTIYF

D: TRBD2
size: NA
J: TRBJ2-1
V: TRBV11-2
CDR3: CASSRTSRALYNEQFF

D: NA
size: NA
J: TRBJ1-6
V: TRBV28
CDR3: CASSGPDSSYNSPLHF

D: TRBD1
size: NA
J: TRBJ2-7
V: TRBV28
CDR3: CASSLTGTESYEQYF

D: NA
size: NA
J: TRBJ2-5
V: TRBV4-2
CDR3: CASSQEADQETQYF

D: NA
size: NA
J: TRBJ2-5
V: TRBV14
CDR3: CASSRISSAETQYF

D: TRBD2
size: NA
J: TRBJ2-5
V: TRBV7-2
CDR3: CASSSGLAGVLTQYF

D: NA
size: NA
J: TRBJ1-1
V: TRBV6-5
CDR3: CASGRNTEAFF

D: TRBD2
size: NA
J: TRBJ2-7
V: TRBV28
CDR3: CASSYPTSGGDEQYF

D: NA
size: NA
J: NA
V: TRBV10-2
CDR3: CASSPNDYEQYF

D: NA
size: NA
J: TRBJ2-5
V: TRBV19
CDR3: CASSIGTNTETQYF

D: NA
size: NA
J: TRBJ2-5
V: TRBV5-4
CDR3: CASSLRRGQETQYF

D: NA
size: NA
J: TRBJ2-2
V: TRBV5-1
CDR3: CASSSGSRDGELFF

D: TRBD1
size: NA
J: TRBJ1-3
V: TRBV4-3
CDR3: CASSQDIQGTYSGNTIYF

D: TRBD2
size: once
J: TRBJ2-3
V: TRBV4-3
CDR3: CASSRQLRAGVPRTDTQYF

D: TRBD1
size: NA
J: TRBJ2-5
V: TRBV5-1
CDR3: CASSPNLGQGVGETQYF

D: TRBD1
size: NA
J: TRBJ1-5
V: TRBV5-5
CDR3: CASSFHLSRGQVNQPQHF

D: NA
size: once
J: TRBJ2-3
V: TRBV7-2
CDR3: CASSVERGTDTQYF

D: NA
size: once
J: TRBJ1-5
V: TRBV6-5
CDR3: CASSLYPGQPQHF

D: NA
size: once
J: TRBJ2-5
V: TRBV4-1
CDR3: CASSQAGDGTQYF

D: NA
size: NA
J: TRBJ2-7
V: TRBV6-6
CDR3: CASTDRYYEQYF

D: NA
size: NA
J: TRBJ2-7
V: TRBV6-5
CDR3: CASSYSYQPRDEQYF

D: TRBD2
size: NA
J: TRBJ2-5
V: TRBV5-1
CDR3: CASSFTSGRADGETQYF

D: TRBD2
size: NA
J: TRBJ2-1
V: TRBV9
CDR3: CASSVATSGGYEQFF

D: NA
size: few
J: TRBJ2-7
V: TRBV6-1
CDR3: CASSLARGYEQYF

D: TRBD1
size: NA
J: TRBJ1-1
V: TRBV2
CDR3: CASSAGQGNTEAFF

D: NA
size: NA
J: TRBJ2-1
V: TRBV4-2
CDR3: CASSQEEGYNEQFF

D: TRBD2
size: NA
J: TRBJ2-2
V: TRBV19
CDR3: CASSTTGLAGGVWTGELFF

D: NA
size: NA
J: TRBJ2-7
V: TRBV6-5
CDR3: CASSPGLMEHEQYF

D: TRBD1
size: NA
J: TRBJ2-5
V: TRBV13
CDR3: CASSHGTGGKTQYF

D: TRBD2
size: few
J: TRBJ2-2
V: TRBV5-1
CDR3: CASSLGLAAGGELFF

D: NA
size: NA
J: TRBJ2-2
V: TRBV5-4
CDR3: CASSLGPSLDTGELFF

D: NA
size: few
J: TRBJ2-7
V: TRBV9
CDR3: CASSVGDSGDYEQYF

D: NA
size: NA
J: TRBJ1-1
V: TRBV5-1
CDR3: CASSLGRFGTEAFF

D: NA
size: NA
J: TRBJ1-5
V: TRBV11-2
CDR3: CASSLVGGAVSGNQPQHF

D: NA
size: once
J: TRBJ1-2
V: TRBV5-6
CDR3: CASSLVQGNDYGYTF

D: NA
size: NA
J: TRBJ1-1
V: TRBV28
CDR3: CASSSAGGVNTEAFF

D: NA
size: NA
J: TRBJ2-2
V: TRBV11-3
CDR3: CASSPSLNTGELFF

D: NA
size: NA
J: TRBJ1-4
V: TRBV5-4
CDR3: CASTSFATNEKLFF

D: NA
size: NA
J: TRBJ2-7
V: TRBV27
CDR3: CASSFSGGRGGPYEQYF

D: TRBD1
size: NA
J: TRBJ1-6
V: TRBV4-3
CDR3: CASSQDRPRGNSPLHF

D: TRBD2
size: NA
J: TRBJ2-1
V: TRBV27
CDR3: CASTLGWTSGRNEQFF

D: TRBD2
size: NA
J: TRBJ2-1
V: TRBV18
CDR3: CASSPPGGSSYNEQFF

D: TRBD1
size: NA
J: TRBJ1-4
V: TRBV6-6
CDR3: CASRPQGAANEKLFF